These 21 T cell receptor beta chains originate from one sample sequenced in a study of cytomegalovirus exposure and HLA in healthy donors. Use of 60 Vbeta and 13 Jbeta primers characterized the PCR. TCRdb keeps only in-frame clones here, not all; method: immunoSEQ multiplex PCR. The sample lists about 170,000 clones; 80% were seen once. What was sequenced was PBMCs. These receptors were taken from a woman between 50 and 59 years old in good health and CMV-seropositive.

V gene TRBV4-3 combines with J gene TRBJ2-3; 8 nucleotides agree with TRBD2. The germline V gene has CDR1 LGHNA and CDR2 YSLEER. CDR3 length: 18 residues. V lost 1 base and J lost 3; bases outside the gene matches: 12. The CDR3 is CASSQGGAGGRRTDTQYF. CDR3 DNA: TGCGCCAGCAGCCAAGGGGGTGCGGGGGGACGACGGACAGATACGCAGTATTTT.

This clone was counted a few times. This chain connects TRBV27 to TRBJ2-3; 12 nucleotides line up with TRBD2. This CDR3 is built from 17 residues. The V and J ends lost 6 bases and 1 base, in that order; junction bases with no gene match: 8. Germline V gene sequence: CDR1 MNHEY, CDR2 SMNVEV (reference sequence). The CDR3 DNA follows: TGTGCCAGCAGCCCCCCTAGGACTAGCGGGGGCACAGATACGCAGTATTTT. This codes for CASSPPRTSGGTDTQYF.

CDR3 amino acids: CASSVEPGNTIYF. Written as DNA, the CDR3 is TGTGCCAGCAGCGTAGAGCCTGGAAACACCATATATTTT. This sequence joins TRBV9 and TRBJ1-3; D is uncertain. With 0 bases removed from V and 2 bases from J, the gap between germline ends came to 3 bases. The germline gives CDR1 SGDLS, CDR2 YYNGEE. This CDR3 is 13 amino acids long.

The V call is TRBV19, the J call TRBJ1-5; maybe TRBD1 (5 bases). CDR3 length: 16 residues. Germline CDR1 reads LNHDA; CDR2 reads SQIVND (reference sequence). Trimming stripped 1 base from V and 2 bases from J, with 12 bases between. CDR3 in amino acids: CASSIVRDGGNQPQHF. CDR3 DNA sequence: TGTGCCAGTAGTATAGTGCGGGACGGGGGCAATCAGCCCCAGCATTTT.

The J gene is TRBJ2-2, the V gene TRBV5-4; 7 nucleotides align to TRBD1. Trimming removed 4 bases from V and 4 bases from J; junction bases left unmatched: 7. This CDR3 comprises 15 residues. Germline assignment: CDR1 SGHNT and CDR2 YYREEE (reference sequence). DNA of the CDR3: TGTGCCAGCAGCCCCAGTGACAGGGTCACCGGGGAGCTGTTTTTT. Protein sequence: CASSPSDRVTGELFF.

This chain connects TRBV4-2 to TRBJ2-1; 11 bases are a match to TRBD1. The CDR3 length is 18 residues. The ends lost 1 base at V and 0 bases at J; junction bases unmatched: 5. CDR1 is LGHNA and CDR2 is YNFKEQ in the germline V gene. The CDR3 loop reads CASSQVQGTGGSYNEQFF. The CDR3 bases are TGTGCCAGCAGCCAAGTTCAGGGGACAGGGGGCTCCTACAATGAGCAGTTCTTC.

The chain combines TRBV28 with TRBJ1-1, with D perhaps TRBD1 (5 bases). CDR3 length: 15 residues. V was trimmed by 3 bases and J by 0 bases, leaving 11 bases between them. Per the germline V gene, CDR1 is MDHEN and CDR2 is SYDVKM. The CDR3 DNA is TGTGCCAGCAGTTTGGCAGGGCCCATGAACACTGAAGCTTTCTTT. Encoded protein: CASSLAGPMNTEAFF.

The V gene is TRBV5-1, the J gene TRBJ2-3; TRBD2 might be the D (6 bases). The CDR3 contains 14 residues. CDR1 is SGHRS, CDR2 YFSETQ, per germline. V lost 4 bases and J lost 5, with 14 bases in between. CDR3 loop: CASSPGVRIDTQYF. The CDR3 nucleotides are TGCGCCAGCAGCCCGGGAGTGAGAATAGATACGCAGTATTTT.

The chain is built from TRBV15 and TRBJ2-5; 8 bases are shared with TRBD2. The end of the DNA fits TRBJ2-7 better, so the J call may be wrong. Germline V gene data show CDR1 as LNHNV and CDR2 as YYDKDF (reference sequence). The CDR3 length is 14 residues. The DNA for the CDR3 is TGTGCCACCAGCAGAGATAGCGGGGCCTACGAGCAGTACTTC. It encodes CATSRDSGAYEQYF.

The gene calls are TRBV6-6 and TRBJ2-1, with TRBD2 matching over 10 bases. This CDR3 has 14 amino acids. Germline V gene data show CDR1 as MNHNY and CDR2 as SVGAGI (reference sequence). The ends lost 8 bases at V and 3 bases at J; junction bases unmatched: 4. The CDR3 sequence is CASAGLASYNEQFF. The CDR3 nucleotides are TGTGCCAGCGCGGGACTAGCGAGCTACAATGAGCAGTTCTTC.

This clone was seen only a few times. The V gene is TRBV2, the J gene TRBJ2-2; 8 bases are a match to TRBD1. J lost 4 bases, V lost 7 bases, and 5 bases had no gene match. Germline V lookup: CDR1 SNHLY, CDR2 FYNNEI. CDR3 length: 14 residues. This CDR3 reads CASTGQGPTGELFF. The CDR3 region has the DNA TGTGCCAGCACAGGACAGGGCCCCACCGGGGAGCTGTTTTTT.

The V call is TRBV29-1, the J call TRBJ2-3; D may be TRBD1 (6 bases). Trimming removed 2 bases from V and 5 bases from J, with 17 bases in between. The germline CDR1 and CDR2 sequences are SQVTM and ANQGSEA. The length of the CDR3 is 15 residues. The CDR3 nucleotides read TGCAGCGTTGAATGGGCACAGGGCACACGAGATACGCAGTATTTT. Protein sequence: CSVEWAQGTRDTQYF.

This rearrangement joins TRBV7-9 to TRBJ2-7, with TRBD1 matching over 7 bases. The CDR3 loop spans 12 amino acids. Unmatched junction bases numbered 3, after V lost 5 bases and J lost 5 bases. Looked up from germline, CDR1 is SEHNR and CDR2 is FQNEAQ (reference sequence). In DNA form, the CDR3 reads TGTGCCAGCAGCAATACAGGGGACGAGCAGTACTTC. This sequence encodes CASSNTGDEQYF.

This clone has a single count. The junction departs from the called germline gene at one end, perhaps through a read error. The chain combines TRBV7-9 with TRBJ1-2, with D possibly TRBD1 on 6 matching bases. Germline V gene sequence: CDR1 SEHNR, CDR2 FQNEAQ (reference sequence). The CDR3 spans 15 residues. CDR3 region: CSSSLVTGTNYGYTF. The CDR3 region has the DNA TGTTCCAGCAGCTTAGTCACCGGGACAAACTATGGCTACACCTTC.

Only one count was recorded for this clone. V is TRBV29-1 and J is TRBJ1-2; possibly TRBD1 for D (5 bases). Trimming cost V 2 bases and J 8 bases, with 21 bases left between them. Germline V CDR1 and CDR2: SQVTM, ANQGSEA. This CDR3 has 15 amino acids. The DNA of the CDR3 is TGCAGCGTTGAATTCGCCCTATTAGGGGCCTACGGCTACACCTTC. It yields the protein CSVEFALLGAYGYTF. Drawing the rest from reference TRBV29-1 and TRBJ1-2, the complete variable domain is SAVISQKPSRDICQRGTSLTIQCQVDSQVTMMFWYRQQPGQSLTLIATANQGSEATYESGFVIDKFPISRPNLTFSTLTVSNMSPEDSSIYLCSVEFALLGAYGYTFGSGTRLTVV.

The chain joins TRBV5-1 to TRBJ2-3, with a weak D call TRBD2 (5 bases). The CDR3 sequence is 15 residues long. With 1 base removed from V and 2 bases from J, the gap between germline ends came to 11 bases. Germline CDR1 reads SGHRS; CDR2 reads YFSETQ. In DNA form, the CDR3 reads TGCGCCAGCAGCTTGCTGCCGGGATTCACAGATACGCAGTATTTT. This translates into CASSLLPGFTDTQYF.

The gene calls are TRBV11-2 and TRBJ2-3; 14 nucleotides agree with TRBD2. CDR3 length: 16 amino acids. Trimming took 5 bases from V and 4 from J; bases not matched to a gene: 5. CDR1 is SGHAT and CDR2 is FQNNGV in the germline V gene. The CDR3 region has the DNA TGTGCCAGCAGCCCGAGACTAGCGGGGGGGCCAGATACGCAGTATTTT. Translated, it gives CASSPRLAGGPDTQYF.

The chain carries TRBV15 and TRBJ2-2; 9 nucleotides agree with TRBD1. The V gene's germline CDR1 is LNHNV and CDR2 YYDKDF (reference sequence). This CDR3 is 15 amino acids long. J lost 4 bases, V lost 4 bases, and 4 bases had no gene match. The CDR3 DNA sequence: TGTGCCACCAGCACAAGGACAGGGGCCACCGGGGAGCTGTTTTTT. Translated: CATSTRTGATGELFF.

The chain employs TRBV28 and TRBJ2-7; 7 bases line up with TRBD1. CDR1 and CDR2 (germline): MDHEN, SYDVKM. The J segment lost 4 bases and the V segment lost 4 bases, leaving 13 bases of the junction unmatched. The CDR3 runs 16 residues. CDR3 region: CASSSPSTPGQYEQYF. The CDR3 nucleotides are TGTGCCAGCAGTTCTCCTTCCACGCCGGGACAGTACGAGCAGTACTTC.

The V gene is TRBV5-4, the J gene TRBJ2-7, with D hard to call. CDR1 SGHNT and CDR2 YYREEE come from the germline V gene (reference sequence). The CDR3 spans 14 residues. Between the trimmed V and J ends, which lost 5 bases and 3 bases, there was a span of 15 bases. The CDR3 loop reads CASSSKRLSYEQYF. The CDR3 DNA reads TGTGCCAGCAGTTCGAAGCGCCTGAGCTACGAGCAGTACTTC.

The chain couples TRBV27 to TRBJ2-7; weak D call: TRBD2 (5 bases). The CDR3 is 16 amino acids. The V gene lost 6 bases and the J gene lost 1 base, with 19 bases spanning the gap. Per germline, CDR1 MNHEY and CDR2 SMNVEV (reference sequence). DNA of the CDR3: TGTGCCAGCAGCCCCACGATGGGTTCGGGATCCTACGAGCAGTACTTC. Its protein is CASSPTMGSGSYEQYF.